Here is one TCR beta chain with its context. Its antigen is not yet known. No clone much larger than this one lies a single base away; base qualities are absent. The library was prepared using the immunoSEQ multiplex PCR assay. The paper's data handling went like this. Repertoires were summarized in terms of richness and clonality, and significantly expanded and contracted clones between pre- and post-therapy samples were identified. TCRdb took over this immuneACCESS table, retaining in-frame rearrangements with V and J assigned. Such tables are incomplete; in checked studies, under half of the missing clones stem from an unresolved V gene, and the remainder is unexplained. D and trimming come from the DNA, and the V and J calls and clone size come from that table. Counted in this sample were 20,000 to 25,000 clones; roughly 84% of them appeared once. Under 30% of the sample lies in the top ten. The source of the sample is a study of neoadjuvant nivolumab and ipilimumab in lung cancer (dated by TCRdb to 2020 to 2022). About the investigation overall: Nivolumab was given at 3 mg/kg intravenously on days 1, 15 and 29, and the combination arm added ipilimumab 1 mg/kg on day 1 only. A total of around 46 patients with operable NSCLC were treated in the trial, with around 23 randomized to nivolumab monotherapy and 21 randomized to nivolumab plus ipilimumab. Seven patients had matched pretherapy and resected tumor pairs analyzed, with four treated with nivolumab and three with nivolumab plus ipilimumab. For each study arm, the primary endpoint of the trial was the rate of major pathologic response (MPR) in the intention-to-treat population. TCR repertoires in pretherapy (baseline) peripheral blood were compared with TCR repertoires in tumors resected at surgery after neoadjuvant immune checkpoint blockade. General findings and caveats noted by the study authors: From pretherapy to surgery, increases in tumor T-cell richness and clonality were observed in three of three dual-therapy tumors but in only two of four nivolumab-treated tumors. TCR sequencing was performed in a small number of samples. Pretherapy blood TCR richness correlated positively with richness in tumors resected after neoadjuvant therapy (Spearman R ≈ 0.86). TCR richness and clonality were greater in resected tumors than in tumor-adjacent uninvolved lung, and increases were seen in more dual-therapy-treated tumors. No significant correlation was found between TCR clonality and pathologic tumor regression, and only a single major-pathologic-response sample was available for the analysis of TCR clonality versus pathologic tumor regression.

The time point label for this specimen denotes: pretherapy, before neoadjuvant immune checkpoint inhibitors. The samples were taken from NEOSTAR, a phase 2 randomized trial in operable NSCLC that tested neoadjuvant nivolumab or nivolumab plus ipilimumab, followed by surgery. The TCR sequence derives from an adult with non-small cell lung cancer. This specimen was peripheral blood, taken before neoadjuvant nivolumab, alone or with ipilimumab.

The CDR3 corresponds to CASSEGTSGNEQYF. The DNA reads TGTGCCAGCAGTGAAGGGACTAGCGGGAACGAGCAGTACTTC. Recombination connected TRBV6-1 to TRBJ2-7, and 12 bases in between align with TRBD2. Trimming takes 1 base off V and 5 bases off J; junction bases not matched to a gene: 0. Per the germline V gene, MNHNS is the CDR1 and SASEGT is the CDR2. Including the terminal cysteine and phenylalanine, the CDR3 comprises 14 residues. The kept DNA is CDR3 alone, 42 bases in frame from the first base.